Below are 30 T cell receptor beta chains sequenced from a single sample in a study of OX40 agonist ivuxolimab in advanced cancers. The protocol was immunoSEQ multiplex PCR, while the TCRdb copy is restricted to in-frame clones and leaves out a portion. Of some 60,000 clones listed, around 86% are singletons. The input for sequencing was CD4+ or CD8+ T cells sorted from blood, taken in a trial of the OX40 agonist ivuxolimab. Receptors were obtained from an adult with an advanced solid tumor such as melanoma, head and neck, liver or kidney cancer.

The chain has TRBV4-1 and TRBJ1-4; D is unresolved. Germline lookup yields CDR1 MGHRA and CDR2 YSYEKL. With 3 bases removed from V and 2 bases from J, the gap between germline ends came to 10 bases. The CDR3 loop spans 15 amino acids. The CDR3: CASSHRFVTNEKLFF. CDR3 coding DNA: TGCGCCAGCAGCCATAGGTTTGTGACTAATGAAAAACTGTTTTTT.

The rearrangement joins TRBV7-8 to TRBJ2-7, with D perhaps TRBD2 (6 bases). CDR1 and CDR2 from the germline V gene are SGHVS and FQNEAQ. V was shortened by 5 bases and J by 3 bases, with 17 bases between the two germline ends. The CDR3 spans 15 residues. The CDR3: CASSPQPGVGYEQYF. The CDR3, as DNA: TGTGCCAGCAGCCCTCAACCGGGGGTGGGCTACGAGCAGTACTTC.

As DNA, the CDR3 is TGTGCCAGCAGCTCCCGATTTCTCCGGGGGGAAGAGACCCAGTACTTC. Its protein product is CASSSRFLRGEETQYF. The rearrangement joins TRBV11-2 to TRBJ2-5, with TRBD2 matching over 7 bases. Germline CDR1 is SGHAT and CDR2 is FQNNGV. V shed 4 bases and J 3 bases; nucleotides not matched to a gene: 11. The CDR3 has 16 residues.

The genes are TRBV4-1 and TRBJ2-3; 11 positions agree with TRBD2. Trimming cost V 0 bases and J 4 bases; bases outside gene matches: 6. This CDR3 contains 17 residues. Per germline, CDR1 MGHRA and CDR2 YSYEKL. CDR3 sequence: CASSQDRIAGGPDTQYF. In DNA, the CDR3 is TGCGCCAGCAGCCAAGACAGGATAGCGGGAGGGCCAGATACGCAGTATTTT.

This chain uses TRBV21-1 with TRBJ2-7. TRBV21-1 is deemed a pseudogene. This CDR3 is 14 amino acids long. In DNA, the CDR3 is TGTGCCAGCAGCAAATTTAGGCTACCGGAAGGTACGTACTTC. It is translated as CASSKFRLPEGTYF.

The chain has TRBV28 and TRBJ1-4, with TRBD1 as a possible D gene (5 bases). The CDR3 is 14 residues long. Germline values: CDR1 MDHEN, CDR2 SYDVKM. The V gene lost 2 bases and the J gene lost 4 bases, with 8 bases spanning the gap. CDR3 loop: CASSLQGYNEKLFF. The CDR3 DNA reads as TGTGCCAGCAGTTTACAGGGATATAATGAAAAACTGTTTTTT.

The chain's CDR3 is CASSESGLAARGELFF. The DNA for the CDR3 is TGCGCCAGCAGTGAGTCGGGACTAGCGGCGAGAGGGGAGCTGTTTTTT. The V and J genes are TRBV10-1 and TRBJ2-2, with 11 bases matching TRBD2. Trimming removed 0 bases from V and 8 bases from J; junction bases left unmatched: 5. The germline gives CDR1 WNHNN, CDR2 SYGVQD (reference sequence). There are 16 residues in the CDR3.

The chain employs TRBV10-1 and TRBJ1-1; D is perhaps TRBD1 (6 bases). This CDR3 is built from 14 residues. The germline V and J ends were trimmed by 0 bases and 4 bases, with 9 bases remaining between them. Germline CDR1 and CDR2: WNHNN and SYGVQD (reference sequence). This CDR3 is CASSESQGFTEAFF. CDR3 DNA sequence: TGCGCCAGCAGTGAGTCCCAGGGGTTCACTGAAGCTTTCTTT.

The genes are TRBV15 and TRBJ2-3; TRBD1 is a possible D gene (6 bases). CDR1 is LNHNV, CDR2 YYDKDF, per germline (reference sequence). V was pared by 1 base and J by 5 bases, with 7 bases between. The CDR3 loop spans 13 amino acids. This chain's CDR3 is CATSRAGVDTQYF. CDR3 DNA: TGTGCCACCAGCAGAGCAGGGGTAGATACGCAGTATTTT. Complete variable domain (other parts from reference TRBV15 and TRBJ2-3): DAMVIQNPRYQVTQFGKPVTLSCSQTLNHNVMYWYQQKSSQAPKLLFHYYDKDFNNEADTPDNFQSRRPNTSFCFLDIRSPGLGDTAMYLCATSRAGVDTQYFGPGTRLTVL.

V usage is TRBV30 and J usage is TRBJ2-7, with D tentatively TRBD2 (5 bases). With 2 bases removed from V and 3 bases from J, the gap between germline ends came to 8 bases. There are 12 residues in the CDR3. Germline V lookup: CDR1 GTSNPN, CDR2 SVGIG (reference sequence). The CDR3, as DNA: TGTGCCTGGAGTAGGGAGTTCTACGAGCAGTACTTC. It is translated as CAWSREFYEQYF.

This clone was counted a few times. The chain carries TRBV7-2 and TRBJ1-2; D is possibly TRBD1 (5 bases). Per germline, CDR1 SGHTA and CDR2 FQGNSA. The CDR3 runs 15 residues. Trimming took 2 bases from V and 0 from J, leaving 10 bases between them. For the CDR3, the DNA is TGTGCCAGCAGCTTACCCGGGACTTCTAACTATGGCTACACCTTC. This gives the protein CASSLPGTSNYGYTF. The whole variable domain, filled in from reference TRBV7-2 and TRBJ1-2, reads GAGVSQSPSNKVTEKGKDVELRCDPISGHTALYWYRQSLGQGLEFLIYFQGNSAPDKSGLPSDRFSAERTGGSVSTLTIQRTQQEDSAVYLCASSLPGTSNYGYTFGSGTRLTVV.

V and J are TRBV11-2 and TRBJ2-1, with 10 bases identical to TRBD1. The CDR3 contains 18 residues. CDR1 is SGHAT and CDR2 is FQNNGV in the germline V gene. The V gene end was trimmed by 0 bases and the J gene end by 2 bases; junction bases not matched to a gene: 7. CDR3 region: CASSLDRGQGSAYNEQFF. As DNA, the CDR3 is TGTGCCAGCAGCTTAGATCGGGGACAGGGGTCCGCCTACAATGAGCAGTTCTTC.

The chain recombines TRBV4-2 with TRBJ2-7; D call uncertain. The germline gives CDR1 LGHNA, CDR2 YNFKEQ. Trimming shortened V by 1 base and J by 3 bases, and 13 bases separated the two germline ends. This CDR3 comprises 15 residues. The CDR3 coding sequence is TGTGCCAGCAGCCAAGCACATTCGTTGGGCTACGAGCAGTACTTC. Encoded protein: CASSQAHSLGYEQYF.

The chain uses TRBV6-6 and TRBJ2-7, with D possibly matching TRBD1 (6 bases). V gave up 7 bases and J gave up 3 bases, with 13 bases separating them. Germline V gene data show CDR1 as MNHNY and CDR2 as SVGAGI (reference sequence). The CDR3 is 13 residues long. This CDR3 is CASNREGGYEQYF. DNA of the CDR3: TGTGCCAGCAACCGAGAAGGGGGCTACGAGCAGTACTTC.

This chain joins TRBV2 and TRBJ2-7; TRBD1 aligns across 8 bases. The CDR3 sequence is 13 residues long. With 7 bases clipped from V and 5 bases from J, the junction kept 7 bases outside the gene matches. Germline V gene data show CDR1 as SNHLY and CDR2 as FYNNEI. CDR3 amino acids: CASIITGGDEQYF. CDR3 bases: TGTGCCAGCATTATCACAGGGGGAGACGAGCAGTACTTC.

The CDR3 loop is CASNITGGYGYTF. As DNA, the CDR3 is TGTGCCAGCAATATCACAGGGGGCTATGGCTACACCTTC. V and J are TRBV27 and TRBJ1-2, with TRBD1 matching over 8 bases. Germline-derived CDR1 and CDR2 are MNHEY and SMNVEV (reference sequence). The CDR3 totals 13 residues. The V segment lost 7 bases and the J segment 4 bases; nucleotides outside the gene matches: 5.

The rearrangement uses TRBV27 and TRBJ2-7, with TRBD2 matching 13 bases. This CDR3 comprises 14 residues. Germline loops: CDR1 MNHEY, CDR2 SMNVEV (reference sequence). Losses at the gene ends were 7 bases for V and 4 bases for J; bases not matched to a gene: 4. CDR3 loop: CASNRLAGGYEQYF. DNA of the CDR3: TGTGCCAGCAATCGACTAGCGGGAGGTTACGAGCAGTACTTC.

This chain links TRBV9 with TRBJ2-2, with D possibly matching TRBD1 (6 bases). The germline gives CDR1 SGDLS, CDR2 YYNGEE. V shed 0 bases and J shed 8 bases, with 14 bases lying between them. The CDR3 totals 15 residues. The CDR3 protein is CASSVGDNVGGELFF. CDR3 sequence (DNA): TGTGCCAGCAGCGTAGGGGACAACGTCGGGGGGGAGCTGTTTTTT.

V usage is TRBV7-9 and J usage is TRBJ2-3; D call uncertain. Trimming took off 5 bases at V and 6 bases at J, with 24 bases between the two ends. This CDR3 region has 17 residues. Germline V CDR1 and CDR2: SEHNR, FQNEAQ (reference sequence). CDR3 protein: CASSLGRTRLTQDTQYF. The DNA of the CDR3 is TGTGCCAGCAGCCTAGGACGGACGCGTCTAACCCAGGATACGCAGTATTTT.

The genes are TRBV11-2 and TRBJ1-3; D is ambiguous. The CDR3 spans 14 residues. The germline V gene encodes CDR1 SGHAT and CDR2 FQNNGV. V lost 5 bases and J 1 base, leaving 9 bases between the germline ends. Here the CDR3 reads CASSRHISGNTIYF. CDR3 bases: TGTGCCAGCAGCAGACACATTTCTGGAAACACCATATATTTT.

This chain links TRBV28 with TRBJ1-2; 7 bases line up with TRBD1. The CDR3 is made up of 16 amino acids. V shed 6 bases, J shed 5 bases, and the junction held 15 bases outside the gene matches. The germline gives CDR1 MDHEN, CDR2 SYDVKM. The CDR3 loop is CASSLDWQGVRYGYTF. CDR3 bases: TGTGCCAGCAGCTTGGACTGGCAGGGGGTGAGGTATGGCTACACCTTC.

The rearrangement uses TRBV14 and TRBJ2-5; TRBD1 matches at 10 bases. V shed 5 bases, J shed 4 bases, and the junction held 10 bases outside the gene matches. The CDR3 loop spans 16 amino acids. CDR1 and CDR2 from the germline V gene are SGHDN and FVKESK. The CDR3 sequence: CASSSPGTGVRETQYF. In DNA form, the CDR3 reads TGTGCCAGCAGCTCGCCCGGGACAGGGGTCCGAGAGACCCAGTACTTC.

The chain is built from TRBV29-1 and TRBJ2-1; 8 bases are a match to TRBD2. Losses at the gene ends were 3 bases for V and 0 bases for J; bases not matched to a gene: 13. The CDR3 is made up of 18 amino acids. Germline V gene lookup returns CDR1 SQVTM and CDR2 ANQGSEA. CDR3 DNA sequence: TGCAGCGTTGATGGGTTACCGGGACTAGGTAGCTCCTACAATGAGCAGTTCTTC. Amino acids: CSVDGLPGLGSSYNEQFF.

The V call is TRBV6-1, the J call TRBJ2-1; D tentatively fits TRBD1 or TRBD2 (6 bases each). Germline loops: CDR1 MNHNS, CDR2 SASEGT. The V and J ends lost 10 bases and 0 bases respectively, with 10 bases between them. The CDR3 has 13 residues. The CDR3 coding sequence is TGTGCCACGGGGGCTGACTCCTACAATGAGCAGTTCTTC. Its translation is CATGADSYNEQFF.

This sequence joins TRBV11-2 and TRBJ2-7; D gene ambiguous. Trimming took off 4 bases at V and 4 bases at J, with 14 bases between the two ends. This CDR3 comprises 14 residues. Germline CDR1 and CDR2: SGHAT and FQNNGV. The CDR3 DNA follows: TGTGCCAGCAGCTCCGAAGCGTTTGGGTACGAGCAGTACTTC. Its protein product is CASSSEAFGYEQYF.

The chain is built from TRBV18 and TRBJ1-1; D remains ambiguous. The germline gives CDR1 KGHSH, CDR2 LQKENI. V was trimmed by 0 bases and J by 1 base, leaving 12 bases between them. The CDR3 sequence is 16 residues long. Written as DNA, the CDR3 is TGTGCCAGCTCACCACCCCGGGGTCAACCGAACACTGAAGCTTTCTTT. Protein product: CASSPPRGQPNTEAFF.

V usage is TRBV7-8 and J usage is TRBJ1-5, with TRBD1 matching over 9 bases. The germline gives CDR1 SGHVS, CDR2 FQNEAQ. The CDR3 has 18 residues. V lost 3 bases, J lost 0 bases, and 9 bases stayed unmatched. CDR3 sequence reads: CASSFPGRTGVSNQPQHF. CDR3 sequence (DNA): TGTGCCAGCAGCTTCCCGGGGCGGACAGGGGTTAGCAATCAGCCCCAGCATTTT. The entire variable domain, with the rest obtained from reference TRBV7-8 and TRBJ1-5, is as follows: GAGVSQSPRYKVAKRGQDVALRCDPISGHVSLFWYQQALGQGPEFLTYFQNEAQLDKSGLPSDRFFAERPEGSVSTLKIQRTQQEDSAVYLCASSFPGRTGVSNQPQHFGDGTRLSIL.

This clone is a singleton in its sample. The rearrangement links TRBV9 to TRBJ2-3, with D uncertain. Trimming left V 2 bases short and J 4 bases short, with 5 bases between. Germline V gives CDR1 SGDLS, CDR2 YYNGEE. The CDR3 sequence is 12 residues long. The CDR3 nucleotides read TGTGCCAGCAGCGTGGTCCCAGATACGCAGTATTTT. Protein product: CASSVVPDTQYF.

This clone has just one count. This chain joins TRBV11-3 and TRBJ1-5; perhaps TRBD1 as D (5 bases). Trimming pared 2 bases from V and 0 bases from J, leaving 14 bases between. The CDR3 totals 17 residues. Germline assignment: CDR1 SGHNT and CDR2 YENEEA. This chain's CDR3 is CASSLNIIRDSNQPQHF. CDR3 DNA: TGTGCCAGCAGCTTAAATATCATCAGGGATAGCAATCAGCCCCAGCATTTT.

This clone is a singleton in its sample. The CDR3 sequence: CASGPGQGSYGYTF. The CDR3 DNA reads as TGTGCCAGCGGCCCAGGACAGGGGAGCTATGGCTACACCTTC. The J gene is TRBJ1-2, the V gene TRBV27; TRBD1 matches 9 bases. The V gene's germline CDR1 is MNHEY and CDR2 SMNVEV (reference sequence). The CDR3 is made up of 14 amino acids. With 8 bases clipped from V and 4 bases from J, the junction kept 8 bases outside the gene matches.